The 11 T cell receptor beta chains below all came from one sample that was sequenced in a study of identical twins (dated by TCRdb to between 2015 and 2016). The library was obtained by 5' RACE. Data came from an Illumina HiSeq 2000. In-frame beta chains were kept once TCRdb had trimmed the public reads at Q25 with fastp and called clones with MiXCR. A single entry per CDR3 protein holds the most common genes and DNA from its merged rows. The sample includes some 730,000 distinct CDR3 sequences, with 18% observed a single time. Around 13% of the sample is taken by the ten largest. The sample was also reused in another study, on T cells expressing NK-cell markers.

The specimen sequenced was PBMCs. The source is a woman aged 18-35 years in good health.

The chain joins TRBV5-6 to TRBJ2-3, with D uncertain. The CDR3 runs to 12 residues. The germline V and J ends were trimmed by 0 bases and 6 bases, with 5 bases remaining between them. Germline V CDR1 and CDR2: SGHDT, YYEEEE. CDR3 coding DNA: TGTGCCAGCAGCTTGGACTGGGATACGCAGTATTTT. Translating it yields CASSLDWDTQYF.

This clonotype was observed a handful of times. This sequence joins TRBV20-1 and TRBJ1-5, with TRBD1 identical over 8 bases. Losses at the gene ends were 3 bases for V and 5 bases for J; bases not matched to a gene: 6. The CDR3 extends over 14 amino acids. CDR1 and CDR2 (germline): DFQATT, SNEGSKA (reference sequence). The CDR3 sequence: CSASPGGIDQPQHF. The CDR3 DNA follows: TGCAGTGCTAGCCCAGGGGGCATCGATCAGCCCCAGCATTTT.

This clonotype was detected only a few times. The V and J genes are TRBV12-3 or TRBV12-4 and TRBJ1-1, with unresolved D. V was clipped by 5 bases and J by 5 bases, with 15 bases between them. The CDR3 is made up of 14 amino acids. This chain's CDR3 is CASSPLDGRTEAFF. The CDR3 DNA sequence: TGTGCCAGCAGTCCATTGGACGGGAGGACTGAAGCTTTCTTT.

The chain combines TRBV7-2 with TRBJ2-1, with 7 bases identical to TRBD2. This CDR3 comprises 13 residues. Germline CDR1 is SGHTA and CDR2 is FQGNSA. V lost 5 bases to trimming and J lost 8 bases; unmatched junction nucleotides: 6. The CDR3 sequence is CASSPRTRDEQFF. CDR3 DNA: TGTGCCAGCAGCCCTAGGACTAGGGATGAGCAGTTCTTC.

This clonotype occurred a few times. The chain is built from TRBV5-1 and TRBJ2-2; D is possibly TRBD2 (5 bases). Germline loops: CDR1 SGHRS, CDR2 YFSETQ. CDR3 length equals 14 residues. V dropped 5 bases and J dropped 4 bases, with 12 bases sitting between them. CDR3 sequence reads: CASRGRRSTGELFF. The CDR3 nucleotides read TGCGCCAGCAGGGGAAGGAGGAGCACCGGGGAGCTGTTTTTT.

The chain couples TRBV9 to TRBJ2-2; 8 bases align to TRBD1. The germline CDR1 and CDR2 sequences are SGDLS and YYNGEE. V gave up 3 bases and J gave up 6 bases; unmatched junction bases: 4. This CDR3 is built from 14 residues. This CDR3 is CASSARTGSGELFF. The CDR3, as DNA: TGTGCCAGCAGCGCCCGGACAGGGTCCGGGGAGCTGTTTTTT.

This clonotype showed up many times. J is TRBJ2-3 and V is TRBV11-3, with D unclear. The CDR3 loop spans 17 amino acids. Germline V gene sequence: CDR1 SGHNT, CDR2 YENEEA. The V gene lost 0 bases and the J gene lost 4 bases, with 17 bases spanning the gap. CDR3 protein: CASSLEAGSQLSDTQYF. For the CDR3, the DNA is TGTGCCAGCAGCTTAGAGGCAGGATCACAATTATCAGATACGCAGTATTTT.

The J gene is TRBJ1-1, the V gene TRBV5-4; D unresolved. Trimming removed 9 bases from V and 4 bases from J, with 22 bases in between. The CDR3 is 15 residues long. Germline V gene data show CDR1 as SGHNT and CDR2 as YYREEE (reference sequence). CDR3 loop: CATRTQIQARTEAFF. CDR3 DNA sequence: TGTGCCACCAGAACCCAGATTCAGGCCCGCACTGAAGCTTTCTTT.

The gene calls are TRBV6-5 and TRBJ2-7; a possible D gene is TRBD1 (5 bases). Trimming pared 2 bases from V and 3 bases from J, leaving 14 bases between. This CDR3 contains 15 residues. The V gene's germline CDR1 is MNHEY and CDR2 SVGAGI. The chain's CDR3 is CASSYTSGHNYEQYF. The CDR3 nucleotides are TGTGCCAGCAGTTACACCTCCGGACATAACTACGAGCAGTACTTC.

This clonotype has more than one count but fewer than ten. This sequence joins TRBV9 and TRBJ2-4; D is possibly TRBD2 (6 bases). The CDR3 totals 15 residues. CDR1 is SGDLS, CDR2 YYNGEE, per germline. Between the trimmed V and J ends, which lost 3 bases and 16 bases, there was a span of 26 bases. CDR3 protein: CASSAPGDLSGVRYF. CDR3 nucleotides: TGTGCCAGCAGCGCCCCGGGGGACCTCTCCGGGGTACGATACTTC. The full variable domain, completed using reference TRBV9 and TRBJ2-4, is DSGVTQTPKHLITATGQRVTLRCSPRSGDLSVYWYQQSLDQGLQFLIQYYNGEERAKGNILERFSAQQFPDLHSELNLSSLELGDSALYFCASSAPGDLSGVRYFGAGTRLSVL.

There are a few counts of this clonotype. Written as DNA, the CDR3 is TGCGCCAGCAGCCAAGAGCCGAGGATGAACACTGAAGCTTTCTTT. Translation: CASSQEPRMNTEAFF. The chain joins TRBV4-1 to TRBJ1-1; unclear D gene. CDR3 length equals 15 residues. V lost 0 bases to trimming and J lost 0 bases, with 8 bases between them. Per germline, CDR1 MGHRA and CDR2 YSYEKL.